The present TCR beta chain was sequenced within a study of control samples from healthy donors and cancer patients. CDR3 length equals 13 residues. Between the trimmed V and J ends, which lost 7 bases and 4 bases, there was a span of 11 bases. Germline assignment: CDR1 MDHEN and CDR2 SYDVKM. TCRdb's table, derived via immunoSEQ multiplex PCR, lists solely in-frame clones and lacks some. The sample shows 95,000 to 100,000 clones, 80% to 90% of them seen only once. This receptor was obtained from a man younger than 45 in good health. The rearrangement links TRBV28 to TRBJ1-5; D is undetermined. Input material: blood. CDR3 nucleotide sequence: TGTGCCAGCACTAATCCGGGGAATCAGCCCCAGCATTTT. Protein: CASTNPGNQPQHF.